The 26 T cell receptor beta chains listed next were all sequenced from one sample in a study of cytomegalovirus exposure and HLA in healthy donors. Amplification used 60 Vbeta primers and 13 Jbeta primers. Libraries were prepared by immunoSEQ multiplex PCR; TCRdb keeps only in-frame clonotypes and omits some of them. In the table there are about 150,000 clones, 70% to 90% of which are singletons. Sequenced sample: PBMCs. These receptors all stem from a young woman in good health and CMV-seronegative.

The CDR3 reads CASSPIQGGTEAFF. The CDR3 DNA is TGTGCCAGTAGCCCCATACAGGGGGGGACTGAAGCTTTCTTT. The rearrangement joins TRBV19 to TRBJ1-1; 8 bases line up with TRBD1. The CDR3 runs 14 residues. Germline V gene sequence: CDR1 LNHDA, CDR2 SQIVND (reference sequence). V shed 6 bases, J shed 5 bases, and the junction held 8 bases outside the gene matches.

This rearrangement joins TRBV6-5 to TRBJ2-5; D is undetermined. The CDR3 length is 9 residues. Germline loops: CDR1 MNHEY, CDR2 SVGAGI. CDR3 sequence reads: CPGVVTQYF. CDR3 nucleotide sequence: TGTCCGGGTGTGGTGACCCAGTACTTC.

The chain employs TRBV19 and TRBJ2-7, with 9 nucleotides matching TRBD1. The CDR3 runs to 16 residues. The trim removed 5 bases at V and 2 bases at J, leaving 10 bases unmatched. Germline V gene sequence: CDR1 LNHDA, CDR2 SQIVND (reference sequence). The chain's CDR3 is CASSPRRDRVTYEQYF. The CDR3 region has the DNA TGTGCCAGTAGTCCCCGCCGGGACAGGGTAACCTACGAGCAGTACTTC.

The table lists this clone with a count of one. The chain recombines TRBV9 with TRBJ2-1; 8 nucleotides agree with TRBD2. The CDR3 extends over 17 amino acids. CDR1 and CDR2 (germline): SGDLS, YYNGEE. V lost 4 bases, J lost 7 bases, and 16 bases stayed unmatched. The CDR3 DNA reads TGTGCCAGCAGCCAAATGGTCCGGGAGGGCCCTTCGAATGAGCAGTTCTTC. Its protein is CASSQMVREGPSNEQFF.

The sample holds a few counts of this clone. V gene TRBV13 combines with J gene TRBJ1-1; perhaps TRBD1 as D (5 bases). V was pared by 5 bases and J by 3 bases, with 19 bases between. The germline V gene has CDR1 PRHDT and CDR2 FYEKMQ (reference sequence). This CDR3 region has 16 residues. In nucleotides, the CDR3 is TGTGCCAGCAGCGCCTGGCCGGGACTCATGGACACTGAAGCTTTCTTT. This sequence encodes CASSAWPGLMDTEAFF.

The chain carries TRBV7-8 and TRBJ2-7, with D uncertain. The length of the CDR3 is 11 residues. Germline V lookup: CDR1 SGHVS, CDR2 FQNEAQ. V lost 4 bases and J lost 3, with 4 bases in between. In DNA form, the CDR3 reads TGTGCCAGCAGCTCGGTCTACGAGCAGTACTTC. Protein sequence: CASSSVYEQYF.

J is TRBJ1-3 and V is TRBV5-1, with a weak D call TRBD1 (6 bases). Trimming left V 4 bases short and J 3 bases short, with 20 bases between. Germline CDR1 and CDR2: SGHRS and YFSETQ. The CDR3 sequence is 17 residues long. CDR3 protein: CASSKRAGGAYGNTIYF. The CDR3 coding sequence is TGCGCCAGCAGCAAAAGAGCGGGGGGCGCGTATGGAAACACCATATATTTT.

This chain connects TRBV6-1 to TRBJ2-1, with a tentative D call TRBD2 (6 bases). Trimming pared 2 bases from V and 12 bases from J, leaving 17 bases between. CDR3 length: 14 residues. Looked up from germline, CDR1 is MNHNS and CDR2 is SASEGT. The CDR3 DNA sequence: TGTGCCAGCAGTGAAAACCGGGACTCCTTGCGGCAGTTCTTC. Translated: CASSENRDSLRQFF.

This rearrangement joins TRBV6-5 to TRBJ1-2; D is undetermined. V was shortened by 5 bases and J by 8 bases, with 15 bases between the two germline ends. From germline, CDR1 is MNHEY and CDR2 SVGAGI. The CDR3 runs to 13 residues. For the CDR3, the DNA is TGTGCCAGCAGTCCTACCTATCAGCGCGGCTACACCTTC. It is translated as CASSPTYQRGYTF.

The V call is TRBV5-1, the J call TRBJ1-2, with 10 bases matching TRBD1. Germline CDR1 and CDR2: SGHRS and YFSETQ. The CDR3 extends over 13 amino acids. J gave up 4 bases and V 7 bases, and 4 bases lay outside the gene matches. The CDR3 sequence is CASSTGGAYGYTF. CDR3 DNA sequence: TGCGCCAGCTCGACAGGGGGCGCCTATGGCTACACCTTC. The variable domain in full, completed from reference TRBV5-1 and TRBJ1-2, reads KAGVTQTPRYLIKTRGQQVTLSCSPISGHRSVSWYQQTPGQGLQFLFEYFSETQRNKGNFPGRFSGRQFSNSRSEMNVSTLELGDSALYLCASSTGGAYGYTFGSGTRLTVV.

The gene calls are TRBV30 and TRBJ2-7, with TRBD2 matching over 8 bases. The ends lost 5 bases at V and 2 bases at J; junction bases unmatched: 5. Germline-derived CDR1 and CDR2 are GTSNPN and SVGIG (reference sequence). The CDR3 sequence is 13 residues long. The CDR3 is CAWDSGVAYEQYF. CDR3 nucleotides: TGTGCCTGGGATAGCGGGGTTGCCTACGAGCAGTACTTC. The whole variable domain, remainder taken from reference TRBV30 and TRBJ2-7, is SQTIHQWPATLVQPVGSPLSLECTVEGTSNPNLYWYRQAAGRGLQLLFYSVGIGQISSEVPQNLSASRPQDRQFILSSKKLLLSDSGFYLCAWDSGVAYEQYFGPGTRLTVT.

The chain recombines TRBV5-1 with TRBJ2-3; 11 bases fit TRBD2. V lost 0 bases, J lost 4 bases, and 4 bases stayed unmatched. Germline CDR1 and CDR2: SGHRS and YFSETQ. The CDR3 runs 16 residues. CDR3: CASSLELAGGSDTQYF. For the CDR3, the DNA is TGCGCCAGCAGCTTGGAGCTAGCGGGAGGATCAGATACGCAGTATTTT.

The chain couples TRBV7-9 to TRBJ1-2; D is possibly TRBD1 (6 bases). CDR3 length: 17 residues. The V end lost 1 base, the J end lost 7 bases, and 22 bases lay between the germline ends. CDR1 is SEHNR, CDR2 FQNEAQ, per germline (reference sequence). CDR3 protein: CASSLGGGLASQSGYTF. For the CDR3, the DNA is TGTGCCAGCAGCTTAGGTGGGGGCCTGGCTTCTCAGTCTGGCTACACCTTC.

Here the CDR3 DNA reads TGTGCCAGCAGCTTGGTAGTCGGGTCCTACAATGAGCAGTTCTTC. Translation gives CASSLVVGSYNEQFF. The chain carries TRBV5-6 and TRBJ2-1, with unresolved D. V was clipped by 0 bases and J by 1 base, with 8 bases between them. This CDR3 has 15 amino acids. Germline V lookup: CDR1 SGHDT, CDR2 YYEEEE.

This clone was seen a single time. The gene calls are TRBV28 and TRBJ2-5; 7 nucleotides line up with TRBD1. CDR3 length equals 14 residues. J was trimmed by 14 bases and V by 5 bases; bases with no gene match: 17. Germline-derived CDR1 and CDR2 are MDHEN and SYDVKM. CDR3 loop: CASSPYLSTGEDYF. CDR3 nucleotide sequence: TGTGCCAGCAGTCCCTACCTCTCTACAGGGGAAGATTACTTC.

The chain has TRBV30 and TRBJ1-2; D gene ambiguous. V was clipped by 0 bases and J by 13 bases, with 12 bases between them. CDR3 length: 11 residues. Germline values: CDR1 GTSNPN, CDR2 SVGIG (reference sequence). DNA of the CDR3: TGTGCCTGGAGTGTGAACGTTCAGGTCACCTTC. Encoded protein: CAWSVNVQVTF.

The chain links TRBV25-1 to TRBJ2-1; D remains unclear. This CDR3 has 13 amino acids. Trimming left V 4 bases short and J 0 bases short, with 4 bases between. Germline V gene lookup returns CDR1 MGHDK and CDR2 SYGVNS. The CDR3 loop reads CASSGSSYNEQFF. Here the CDR3 DNA reads TGTGCCAGCAGTGGGAGCTCCTACAATGAGCAGTTCTTC.

This CDR3 is CASSLVAGGEQYF. CDR3 DNA: TGTGCCAGCAGCTTAGTGGCGGGAGGCGAGCAGTACTTC. The V call is TRBV7-3, the J call TRBJ2-7; 8 bases match TRBD2. V gave up 2 bases and J gave up 6 bases; unmatched junction bases: 3. Germline V gene lookup returns CDR1 SGHTA and CDR2 FQGTGA. The CDR3 runs to 13 residues. The full variable domain, rest sourced from reference TRBV7-3 and TRBJ2-7, is GAGVSQTPSNKVTEKGKYVELRCDPISGHTALYWYRQSLGQGPEFLIYFQGTGAADDSGLPNDRFFAVRPEGSVSTLKIQRTERGDSAVYLCASSLVAGGEQYFGPGTRLTVT.

Here the CDR3 DNA reads TGTGCCAGCAGCCTCCGGACAGGGGGGAGCTCCTACGAGCAGTACTTC. Its translation is CASSLRTGGSSYEQYF. This chain joins TRBV7-2 and TRBJ2-7; 10 bases align to TRBD1. The CDR3 totals 16 residues. V shed 5 bases, J shed 0 bases, and the junction held 7 bases outside the gene matches. Germline-derived CDR1 and CDR2 are SGHTA and FQGNSA.

This chain connects TRBV28 to TRBJ1-5; TRBD1 might be the D (6 bases). The V and J ends lost 6 bases and 5 bases respectively, with 17 bases between them. The CDR3 has 15 amino acids. Germline CDR1 and CDR2: MDHEN and SYDVKM. CDR3 protein: CASSPAGGGYQPQHF. For the CDR3, the DNA is TGTGCCAGCAGCCCTGCGGGGGGGGGCTATCAGCCCCAGCATTTT.

CDR3 in amino acids: CATAAGGHRPTNEKLFF. The DNA of the CDR3 is TGTGCCACAGCGGCGGGCGGCCACCGACCAACTAATGAAAAACTGTTTTTT. The chain links TRBV10-3 to TRBJ1-4; no clear D. The CDR3 sequence is 17 residues long. Looked up from germline, CDR1 is ENHRY and CDR2 is SYGVKD. V was clipped by 10 bases and J by 0 bases, with 21 bases between them.

This clone was counted only a few times. The rearrangement links TRBV21-1 to TRBJ1-6; no check of the table's D call, TRBD1, against the DNA was made. TRBV21-1 is noted as a pseudogene. The CDR3 length is 19 residues. The CDR3 reads CASSLRNGVGATYNSPLHF. For the CDR3, the DNA is TGTGCCAGCAGCCTAAGAAATGGGGTGGGGGCCACCTATAATTCACCCCTCCACTTT.

V usage is TRBV30 and J usage is TRBJ2-2, with 9 bases that match TRBD2. The ends lost 3 bases at V and 1 base at J; junction bases unmatched: 0. The CDR3 is made up of 14 amino acids. In germline, CDR1 is GTSNPN, CDR2 SVGIG (reference sequence). The DNA of the CDR3 is TGTGCCTGGAGAGCGGGAGGGAACACCGGGGAGCTGTTTTTT. It specifies CAWRAGGNTGELFF.

This chain links TRBV29-1 with TRBJ2-1, with 7 bases identical to TRBD2. The germline V gene encodes CDR1 SQVTM and CDR2 ANQGSEA. The V and J ends lost 7 bases and 6 bases, in that order; junction bases with no gene match: 15. The CDR3 totals 15 residues. The CDR3 loop reads CSATARGGSGNEQFF. CDR3 coding DNA: TGCAGCGCCACAGCGCGGGGCGGGAGTGGCAATGAGCAGTTCTTC.

The rearrangement joins TRBV7-2 to TRBJ1-6; 7 bases map to TRBD1. Looked up from germline, CDR1 is SGHTA and CDR2 is FQGNSA. V shed 0 bases and J 10 bases; nucleotides not matched to a gene: 3. The CDR3 is 14 amino acids. CDR3 sequence: CASSLATGESPLHF. The CDR3 region has the DNA TGTGCCAGCAGCTTAGCAACAGGGGAATCACCCCTCCACTTT.

V usage is TRBV18 and J usage is TRBJ1-3, with D possibly matching TRBD1 (5 bases). Trimming took 4 bases from V and 4 from J, leaving 14 bases between them. CDR1 KGHSH and CDR2 LQKENI come from the germline V gene. CDR3 length equals 15 residues. CDR3 region: CASSRDREFGNTIYF. For the CDR3, the DNA is TGTGCCAGCTCACGAGACAGAGAATTCGGAAACACCATATATTTT.